This TCR beta chain was profiled in a study of blood T cells in healthy people across ages. General observations from the study: Changes seen in expanded clonotypes were possibly confounded by donor CMV status left unknown.

Concerning this clonotype itself: Its antigen is unidentified.

The authors ran a second PCR of 7 to 11 cycles using a sample-barcoded 5' primer and a J-beta primer mix. One entry per CDR3 protein, called by TCRdb with MiXCR from the 5' RACE reads. This sample has 1.5 million or so distinct CDR3 sequences, with approximately 40% found just once. In germline, CDR1 is SGHAT, CDR2 FQNNGV. The germline V and J ends were trimmed by 7 bases and 2 bases, with 20 bases remaining between them. The length of the CDR3 is 16 residues. This TCR derives from a woman younger than 30 in good health. The specimen sequenced was blood. V and J are TRBV11-2 and TRBJ2-5; TRBD2 might be the D (6 bases). CDR3 loop: CASNVVGGNVQETQYF. The CDR3 DNA reads TGTGCCAGCAATGTGGTGGGAGGCAATGTACAAGAGACCCAGTACTTC.